One sample yielded the 11 T cell receptor beta chains listed below, sequenced in a study of vaccination and CD4 T cells after COVID-19. Sequencing of cultured CD4+ T cell DNA used the Oncomine TCR Beta short-read assay. Each CDR3 protein gets one entry after TCRdb re-called the PCR reads with MiXCR. Counted here are around 4,800 distinct CDR3 sequences, 28% occurring once; the ten biggest clones make up 30% to 40%. Treatment specified: approximately 10-day PBMC culture with coronavirus spike peptide pools or control peptides (ViraFEST assay). Unexposed donor CD4+ T cells predated the COVID-19 pandemic, collected 2011-2018. What these receptors recognize is not known. Sequenced: CD4+ T cells from blood, cultured in vitro. These receptors all stem from a human donor in good health.

This clonotype was seen a few times. The genes are TRBV19 and TRBJ1-6, with 12 nucleotides matching TRBD1. V gave up 5 bases and J gave up 9 bases; unmatched junction bases: 5. The CDR3 is 15 amino acids. Germline V gene sequence: CDR1 LNHDA, CDR2 SQIVND (reference sequence). CDR3 residues: CASSDGTGGLSPLHF. The CDR3 coding sequence is TGTGCCAGTAGTGACGGGACAGGGGGCCTTTCACCCCTCCACTTT.

This clonotype occurred a few times. This chain connects TRBV2 to TRBJ1-5; D is undetermined. Germline lookup yields CDR1 SNHLY and CDR2 FYNNEI. The CDR3 runs to 13 residues. With 8 bases removed from V and 4 bases from J, the gap between germline ends came to 12 bases. CDR3 protein: CASGRLENQPQHF. CDR3 sequence (DNA): TGTGCCAGCGGTCGCCTAGAAAATCAGCCCCAGCATTTT.

The chain has TRBV5-1 and TRBJ2-2; D is uncertain. Germline loops: CDR1 SGHRS, CDR2 YFSETQ. There are 14 residues in the CDR3. V was trimmed by 0 bases and J by 4 bases, leaving 7 bases between them. The CDR3 DNA is TGCGCCAGCAGCTTGGCGCCCGGCACCGGGGAGCTGTTTTTT. Protein: CASSLAPGTGELFF.

V gene TRBV19 combines with J gene TRBJ1-5; unclear D gene. Trimming took off 5 bases at V and 2 bases at J, with 16 bases between the two ends. Germline loops: CDR1 LNHDA, CDR2 SQIVND (reference sequence). The length of the CDR3 is 16 residues. CDR3 DNA: TGTGCCAGTAGTCCTAAAGAAGGGATTGGCAATCAGCCCCAGCATTTT. Translating gives CASSPKEGIGNQPQHF.

This sequence joins TRBV5-6 and TRBJ1-1; a weak D match, TRBD1 (5 bases). CDR3 length: 12 residues. The V and J ends lost 0 bases and 7 bases respectively, with 7 bases between them. CDR1 is SGHDT and CDR2 is YYEEEE in the germline V gene. The CDR3 sequence is CASSLAGGEAFF. Here the CDR3 DNA reads TGTGCCAGCAGCTTGGCCGGGGGTGAAGCTTTCTTT.

In its sample, this clonotype ranks as medium-sized. The V gene is TRBV7-9, the J gene TRBJ1-1; possible D gene TRBD1, 6 bases. The CDR3 is 14 residues long. V was pared by 1 base and J by 3 bases, with 9 bases between. CDR1 SEHNR and CDR2 FQNEAQ come from the germline V gene (reference sequence). The CDR3 region has the DNA TGTGCCAGCAGCTTAGTGTCAGGGGACACTGAAGCTTTCTTT. Translated, it gives CASSLVSGDTEAFF.

V is TRBV3-1 and J is TRBJ2-1; D ambiguous. Per germline, CDR1 LGHDT and CDR2 YNNKEL (reference sequence). The V and J ends lost 4 bases and 0 bases respectively, with 7 bases between them. This CDR3 has 14 residues. This chain's CDR3 is CASSPRSSYNEQFF. CDR3 nucleotides: TGTGCCAGCAGCCCTCGCAGCTCCTACAATGAGCAGTTCTTC.

The chain is built from TRBV6-4 and TRBJ2-3, with TRBD2 identical over 9 bases. The CDR3 spans 15 residues. J gave up 0 bases and V 3 bases, and 1 base lay outside the gene matches. Germline V gene sequence: CDR1 MRHNA, CDR2 SNTAGT. CDR3 loop: CASSDLAGSTDTQYF. CDR3 DNA: TGTGCCAGCAGTGATCTAGCGGGGAGCACAGATACGCAGTATTTT.

The chain couples TRBV2 to TRBJ2-5; 7 bases agree with TRBD2. CDR1 and CDR2 from the germline V gene are SNHLY and FYNNEI. Losses at the gene ends were 4 bases for V and 3 bases for J; bases not matched to a gene: 2. The CDR3 loop spans 13 amino acids. CDR3 protein: CASSGGREETQYF. The DNA of the CDR3 is TGTGCCAGCAGTGGAGGGAGGGAAGAGACCCAGTACTTC.

This clonotype is medium-sized. This chain joins TRBV20-1 and TRBJ1-2; D gene ambiguous. CDR3 length: 13 amino acids. Deletions cut 0 bases from V and 4 bases from J, with 9 bases between. Germline V CDR1 and CDR2: DFQATT, SNEGSKA (reference sequence). The CDR3 spells CSARDGSSYGYTF. The CDR3 bases are TGCAGTGCTAGAGATGGCAGTTCCTATGGCTACACCTTC.

The chain uses TRBV30 and TRBJ2-7; D uncertain. Germline CDR1 and CDR2: GTSNPN and SVGIG (reference sequence). The V end lost 5 bases, the J end lost 0 bases, and 17 bases lay between the germline ends. The CDR3 has 15 amino acids. The CDR3, as DNA: TGTGCCTGGGAGCCCCTAGGGCAGACCTCCTACGAGCAGTACTTC. Protein sequence: CAWEPLGQTSYEQYF.